The clone carrying this T cell receptor beta chain was picked up one time. Its antigen is as yet unknown. These data come from a study of cytomegalovirus exposure and HLA in healthy donors. Study-level findings and limits: Earlier analysis yielded a pattern in which most TCR beta V segments were productive about 90% or about 30% of the time. According to the study, 150 to 200 TCR beta chains were cytomegalovirus-associated. With further analysis later on, most CMV-associated TCR beta chains appeared HLA-restricted.

CDR1 is GTSNPN and CDR2 is SVGIG in the germline V gene (reference sequence). V shed 4 bases and J shed 2 bases, with 8 bases lying between them. The CDR3 loop spans 12 amino acids. A multiplex PCR was run with 60 Vbeta primers and 13 Jbeta primers. Generated by immunoSEQ multiplex PCR, the TCRdb table keeps only in-frame clones and is missing some. Of about 200,000 clones listed, 65% to 80% are singletons. The sequencing sample was made of PBMCs. The receptor's source is a man aged 50 or older in good health and CMV-seronegative. V is TRBV30 and J is TRBJ1-1; D not resolved. CDR3 nucleotides: TGTGCCTGGAACAGAAGAAACACTGAAGCTTTCTTT. This gives the protein CAWNRRNTEAFF.